The 8 T cell receptor beta chains in this list originate from one sample, sequenced in a study of CD8 T cells in Susac syndrome. Random hexamers served to reverse transcribe roughly 0.45 to 1 ug RNA. From the immunoSEQ multiplex PCR reads, TCRdb called clonotypes with MiXCR, one entry per CDR3 protein. The profile shows some 300,000 distinct CDR3 sequences, 75% to 85% of them singletons. Sequencing was performed on CD8+ T cells from PBMCs. These receptors were collected from a human donor with multiple sclerosis.

This clonotype was seen a few times. The rearrangement links TRBV13 to TRBJ2-7; 7 positions match TRBD2. This CDR3 has 14 residues. Unmatched junction bases numbered 1, after V lost 0 bases and J lost 2 bases. From germline, CDR1 is PRHDT and CDR2 FYEKMQ (reference sequence). CDR3 nucleotides: TGTGCCAGCAGCTTAGGCGGACTAGCCTACGAGCAGTACTTC. As protein: CASSLGGLAYEQYF.

The chain carries TRBV4-3 and TRBJ1-3; D is possibly TRBD1 (6 bases). Germline CDR1 reads LGHNA; CDR2 reads YSLEER. Trimming stripped 4 bases from V and 5 bases from J, with 18 bases between. The CDR3 extends over 16 amino acids. The CDR3 DNA reads TGCGCCAGCAGCCCCCAGCCGCCGGGGGACAGAAACACCATATATTTT. Encoded protein: CASSPQPPGDRNTIYF.

The chain carries TRBV6-1 and TRBJ2-3; 15 bases match TRBD2. The CDR3 has 18 residues. V was pared by 2 bases and J by 4 bases, with 7 bases of the junction left unmatched. CDR1 MNHNS and CDR2 SASEGT come from the germline V gene. The CDR3, as DNA: TGTGCCAGCAGTGAAACCGGGACTAGCGGGAGGATCCCAGATACGCAGTATTTT. As protein: CASSETGTSGRIPDTQYF.

V and J are TRBV27 and TRBJ1-2; 7 bases are shared with TRBD1. Germline CDR1 and CDR2: MNHEY and SMNVEV (reference sequence). V lost 7 bases to trimming and J lost 1 base; unmatched junction nucleotides: 3. This CDR3 has 13 amino acids. CDR3 sequence: CASTQGGNYGYTF. The CDR3 region has the DNA TGTGCCAGCACTCAGGGGGGTAACTATGGCTACACCTTC.

This rearrangement joins TRBV6-5 to TRBJ2-1; TRBD2 aligns across 11 bases. There are 17 residues in the CDR3. The germline V gene has CDR1 MNHEY and CDR2 SVGAGI. The V segment lost 1 base and the J segment 3 bases; nucleotides outside the gene matches: 5. The CDR3 is CASSYLYSGGDYNEQFF. The DNA of the CDR3 is TGTGCCAGCAGTTACTTGTATAGCGGGGGGGACTACAATGAGCAGTTCTTC.

The J gene is TRBJ1-5, the V gene TRBV3-1; 7 positions match TRBD1. The V gene end was trimmed by 4 bases and the J gene end by 0 bases; junction bases not matched to a gene: 6. The CDR3 has 16 amino acids. Germline values: CDR1 LGHDT, CDR2 YNNKEL (reference sequence). CDR3 region: CASSPRDRDSNQPQHF. CDR3 bases: TGTGCCAGCAGCCCCCGGGACAGAGATAGCAATCAGCCCCAGCATTTT.

The chain combines TRBV6-2 or TRBV6-3 with TRBJ1-2; the D gene is possibly TRBD1 (6 bases). CDR3 length: 13 amino acids. Per germline, CDR1 MNHEY and CDR2 SVGEGT. V lost 8 bases and J 4 bases, leaving 14 bases between the germline ends. CDR3 DNA sequence: TGTGCCAGCGCACCTACAGGGAGCTATGGCTACACCTTC. Its translation: CASAPTGSYGYTF.

The rearrangement joins TRBV24-1 to TRBJ2-7; 10 nucleotides align to TRBD1. The CDR3 length is 15 residues. Germline V gives CDR1 KGHDR, CDR2 SFDVKD. Trimming took 3 bases from V and 2 from J; bases not matched to a gene: 3. As DNA, the CDR3 is TGTGCCACCAGTGATCCGGGACAGGGGACCTACGAGCAGTACTTC. Translating gives CATSDPGQGTYEQYF.